This TCR beta chain is from a study of T cell changes during pregnancy in multiple sclerosis. Sequenced by immunoSEQ multiplex PCR; TCRdb stores in-frame clones only, minus some. The sample records about 28,000 clones, around 89% being singletons. In germline, CDR1 is SNHLY, CDR2 FYNNEI. CDR3 length equals 15 residues. The trim removed 3 bases at V and 0 bases at J, leaving 1 base unmatched. The TCR originated in a female donor in good health, enrolled as a control in a pregnancy study. The chain uses TRBV2 and TRBJ2-4; 8 bases line up with TRBD1. This specimen consisted of CD4+ T cells from peripheral blood mononuclear cells, obtained in the first trimester of pregnancy. CDR3 in amino acids: CASSDRGLAKNIQYF. The CDR3 bases are TGTGCCAGCAGTGACAGGGGGCTAGCCAAAAACATTCAGTACTTC.